This TCR beta chain was identified during a study of T cells in localized non-small cell lung cancer. Regarding the study as a whole: Peak T cell clonality was found in uninvolved adjacent lung, exceeding tumor. A median of about 60 of the top 100 tumor clones appeared in adjacent lung, which was paired and uninvolved.

Produced via immunoSEQ multiplex PCR; TCRdb's table is partial and in-frame only. The table records about 74,000 clones, approximately 84% of them present only once. The CDR3 is 17 residues long. The germline CDR1 and CDR2 sequences are SGDLS and YYNGEE. The V end was cut by 2 bases, the J end by 0 bases, with 17 bases between. For this clone: The antigen is unknown.

The rearrangement links TRBV9 to TRBJ1-1; D unresolved. Material: peripheral blood, obtained before any cancer treatment. This receptor was taken from a female donor of 60 years or more with stage I lung adenocarcinoma. CDR3 loop: CASSVPLPRVVNTEAFF. The CDR3 DNA follows: TGTGCCAGCAGCGTCCCCTTGCCCCGAGTTGTGAACACTGAAGCTTTCTTT.